The TCR beta chain described here comes from a study of blood T cell repertoires in COVID-19. Study at large: COVID-19 samples from acute and convalescent phases originated in the United States, Italy and Spain. From T cells, B-cell-depleted T cells, or PBMCs came the material, which was cDNA or gDNA.

The protocol was immunoSEQ multiplex PCR, while the TCRdb copy is restricted to in-frame clones and leaves out a portion. Seen here are roughly 230,000 clones, 82% observed once, and the top ten hold approximately 4%. Input material: peripheral blood. The TCR sequence derives from a woman of 80 years or more with acute or convalescent COVID-19.

CDR3 sequence (DNA): TGTGCCAGCAGCCCTCGGACAGGGACTAATGAAAAACTGTTTTTT. As protein: CASSPRTGTNEKLFF. This chain uses TRBV14 with TRBJ1-4; 8 bases map to TRBD1. From germline, CDR1 is SGHDN and CDR2 FVKESK. The junction had 3 bases not matched to a gene; V was cut back by 4 bases and J by 2 bases. This CDR3 contains 15 residues.